The 7 T cell receptor beta chains presented below share a single source sample, sequenced in a study of PD-1 blockade in classical Hodgkin lymphoma. Measured with immunoSEQ multiplex PCR; TCRdb has only the in-frame clones, and not every one. This sample has some 96,000 clones, with 93% found just once. This sample's time point: cycle 4 day 1 (C4D1), after less than 7 weeks of nivolumab. Following autologous stem cell transplantation, relapse occurred in every patient, and exposure to brentuximab vedotin varied. This sample comprised peripheral blood mononuclear cells (PBMCs), obtained before the fourth cycle of nivolumab. These TCRs come from a human donor with classical Hodgkin lymphoma.

In this sample, this clone turned up a few times. The chain combines TRBV7-2 with TRBJ1-1; unclear D gene. The V end was cut by 5 bases, the J end by 7 bases, with 17 bases between. This CDR3 is built from 14 residues. Germline lookup yields CDR1 SGHTA and CDR2 FQGNSA. The CDR3 region has the DNA TGTGCCAGCAGCCAGCTCCGGGAGGGTGGTGAAGCTTTCTTT. Translating it yields CASSQLREGGEAFF.

This rearrangement joins TRBV19 to TRBJ2-5; 7 nucleotides align to TRBD2. The ends lost 1 base at V and 3 bases at J; junction bases unmatched: 2. In germline, CDR1 is LNHDA, CDR2 SQIVND (reference sequence). The CDR3 extends over 14 amino acids. Here the CDR3 reads CASSIVGGKETQYF. Here the CDR3 DNA reads TGTGCCAGTAGTATAGTGGGGGGGAAAGAGACCCAGTACTTC.

This sequence joins TRBV10-1 and TRBJ2-7, with no clear D. The ends were cut back, 8 bases at V and 5 bases at J, with 13 bases in the middle. Germline assignment: CDR1 WNHNN and CDR2 SYGVQD (reference sequence). The CDR3 has 12 residues. The CDR3 sequence is CASGDLKDEQYF. CDR3 coding DNA: TGCGCCAGCGGGGATTTGAAGGACGAGCAGTACTTC.

The chain has TRBV27 and TRBJ1-2; D is perhaps TRBD1 (5 bases). Looked up from germline, CDR1 is MNHEY and CDR2 is SMNVEV (reference sequence). This CDR3 comprises 15 residues. V gave up 6 bases and J gave up 0 bases, with 14 bases separating them. The CDR3 here is CASRPYDRSNYGYTF. CDR3 bases: TGTGCCAGCAGACCTTACGACAGATCTAACTATGGCTACACCTTC.

V usage is TRBV15 and J usage is TRBJ2-1; the match to TRBD2 covers 11 bases. V lost 1 base and J lost 10; bases outside the gene matches: 9. Germline V lookup: CDR1 LNHNV, CDR2 YYDKDF (reference sequence). The CDR3 extends over 16 amino acids. The CDR3 protein is CATSRVILAGEQEQFF. In nucleotides, the CDR3 is TGTGCCACCAGCAGAGTTATACTAGCGGGAGAACAAGAGCAGTTCTTC.

This clone was seen a single time. CDR3 bases: TGTGCCAGCAGCTTAGTAGGGGATGGCTACACCTTC. Translation gives CASSLVGDGYTF. The chain is built from TRBV7-8 and TRBJ1-2, with D possibly matching TRBD1 (5 bases). The V and J ends lost 1 base and 6 bases respectively, with 6 bases between them. The CDR3 extends over 12 amino acids. The germline gives CDR1 SGHVS, CDR2 FQNEAQ.

The V call is TRBV4-2, the J call TRBJ2-2, with 11 nucleotides matching TRBD2. Trimming removed 5 bases from V and 8 bases from J; junction bases left unmatched: 10. CDR1 LGHNA and CDR2 YNFKEQ come from the germline V gene. The CDR3 extends over 16 amino acids. The CDR3 here is CASSSGLAGGVGELFF. CDR3 coding DNA: TGTGCCAGCAGCTCCGGGCTAGCGGGGGGTGTGGGGGAGCTGTTTTTT.